Sequencing of this T cell receptor (beta chain) was carried out in a study of cytomegalovirus exposure and HLA in healthy donors. The overall study: Previous work identified 120 million or so unique TCR beta sequences from around 200 million T cells.

Germline trimming cut 2 bases from V and 2 bases from J; bases unmatched to any gene: 0. The CDR3 extends over 15 amino acids. Germline V gene lookup returns CDR1 SGHTA and CDR2 FQGTGA. The study, taken as a whole, reports: Cytomegalovirus association was listed for 164 TCR beta chains.

This clone appeared a few times. The antigen remains unidentified. A multiplex PCR was run with 60 Vbeta primers and 13 Jbeta primers. In the original workflow: Later, 75 million to 100 million unique TCR beta chains were counted in an analysis, and approximately 9.9 million of them were shared. Produced via immunoSEQ multiplex PCR; TCRdb's table is partial and in-frame only. The V and J calls and clone size were taken over from that table, and D and trimming were inferred from the DNA. Here the sample spans 150,000 to 180,000 clones, about 84% being singletons. This TCR derives from a woman in her forties in good health and CMV-seropositive. The source material was PBMCs. V is TRBV7-3 and J is TRBJ2-6; the match to TRBD2 covers 7 bases. CDR3 amino acids: CASSLRGAGANVLTF. The CDR3 DNA sequence: TGTGCCAGCAGCTTACGGGGGGCTGGGGCCAACGTCCTGACTTTC.